One sample yielded the 27 T cell receptor beta chains listed below, sequenced in a study of spatial heterogeneity in lung cancer. Time point given: sample taken at primary tumor resection. Their recognized antigens are unknown. TCRdb analysed the 5' RACE reads with MiXCR anew, one entry per CDR3 protein. The data contain under 4,000 distinct CDR3 sequences, about 5.4% of them singletons. Study-wide points: Higher tumor mutation counts went along with higher counts of expanded intratumoral alpha and beta TCRs.

Sequencing was performed on lung tumor tissue, taken at surgery. These receptor sequences come from a female donor with early-stage non-small cell lung cancer.

This clonotype was counted a few times. This chain uses TRBV14 with TRBJ2-3; D gene unclear. Trimming cost V 6 bases and J 6 bases, with 13 bases left between them. Per the germline V gene, CDR1 is SGHDN and CDR2 is FVKESK. The CDR3 has 13 amino acids. The DNA for the CDR3 is TGTGCCAGCAGTCCCAATTTCGGTGATACGCAGTATTTT. Protein sequence: CASSPNFGDTQYF.

This clonotype has at least ten counts. The V call is TRBV4-3, the J call TRBJ1-2, with no clear D. V was shortened by 0 bases and J by 3 bases, with 8 bases between the two germline ends. The CDR3 contains 14 residues. Per the germline V gene, CDR1 is LGHNA and CDR2 is YSLEER. Written as DNA, the CDR3 is TGCGCCAGCAGCCAAGATTGGACGGACTATGGCTACACCTTC. This codes for CASSQDWTDYGYTF.

By share, this clonotype ranks as medium-sized. The chain joins TRBV6-6 to TRBJ2-1; 7 bases map to TRBD1. Germline CDR1 reads MNHNY; CDR2 reads SVGAGI (reference sequence). The CDR3 contains 17 residues. V dropped 1 base and J dropped 4; count of bases not matched to a gene: 10. CDR3 nucleotides: TGTGCCAGCAGTTACTGGAGACAGGGACGACTTTACAATGAGCAGTTCTTC. It yields the protein CASSYWRQGRLYNEQFF.

In this sample, this clonotype is medium-sized. The chain is built from TRBV9 and TRBJ2-5; 7 bases match TRBD2. The germline V gene has CDR1 SGDLS and CDR2 YYNGEE. There are 15 residues in the CDR3. V gave up 0 bases and J gave up 2 bases; unmatched junction bases: 4. CDR3 DNA: TGTGCCAGCAGCGTAGACGGGAGGAGTCAAGAGACCCAGTACTTC. This translates into CASSVDGRSQETQYF.

By share, this clonotype ranks as medium-sized (0.01 to 0.1%). The V and J genes are TRBV3-1 and TRBJ1-2; D is ambiguous. Looked up from germline, CDR1 is LGHDT and CDR2 is YNNKEL (reference sequence). Between the trimmed V and J ends, which lost 1 base and 2 bases, there was a span of 8 bases. The CDR3 extends over 14 amino acids. The CDR3 is CASSQGQQNYGYTF. CDR3 DNA: TGTGCCAGCAGCCAAGGACAACAAAACTATGGCTACACCTTC. The full variable domain, completed using reference TRBV3-1 and TRBJ1-2, is DTAVSQTPKYLVTQMGNDKSIKCEQNLGHDTMYWYKQDSKKFLKIMFSYNNKELIINETVPNRFSPKSPDKAHLNLHINSLELGDSAVYFCASSQGQQNYGYTFGSGTRLTVV.

This clonotype was seen at least ten times. CDR3 amino acids: CASSLGSGYEQYF. CDR3 nucleotides: TGTGCCAGCAGCTTAGGGTCCGGGTACGAGCAGTACTTC. The rearrangement joins TRBV11-2 to TRBJ2-7; D is undetermined. Trimming took 1 base from V and 4 from J, leaving 8 bases between them. In germline, CDR1 is SGHAT, CDR2 FQNNGV. This CDR3 region has 13 residues.

This clonotype is medium-sized (0.01 to 0.1%) by share. The chain joins TRBV20-1 to TRBJ2-7; TRBD2 matches 9 bases. J lost 0 bases, V lost 0 bases, and 12 bases had no gene match. The CDR3 length is 18 residues. The germline V gene has CDR1 DFQATT and CDR2 SNEGSKA (reference sequence). DNA for the CDR3: TGCAGTGCTAGAGATCTAGGGGCGACTAGCGGTCCCTCCTACGAGCAGTACTTC. The encoded protein is CSARDLGATSGPSYEQYF.

By frequency in the sample, this clonotype is medium-sized. The rearrangement uses TRBV7-9 and TRBJ1-1; no definite D call. Germline CDR1 is SEHNR and CDR2 is FQNEAQ (reference sequence). V was pared by 3 bases and J by 4 bases, with 12 bases between. The CDR3 loop spans 14 amino acids. This CDR3 reads CASSFDTRSTEAFF. The CDR3 nucleotides are TGTGCCAGCAGCTTCGACACCCGTTCCACTGAAGCTTTCTTT.

Relative to its sample, this clonotype is medium-sized. This CDR3 reads CASNRAENANTGELFF. DNA for the CDR3: TGCGCCAGCAATAGGGCAGAAAACGCGAACACCGGGGAGCTGTTTTTT. The genes are TRBV5-1 and TRBJ2-2; no clear D. Germline CDR1 SGHRS, CDR2 YFSETQ. This CDR3 has 16 amino acids. V dropped 6 bases and J dropped 0 bases, with 15 bases sitting between them.

This clonotype is classed as medium-sized. The gene calls are TRBV28 and TRBJ2-5; 10 bases line up with TRBD1. The CDR3 runs to 13 residues. V shed 3 bases, J shed 9 bases, and the junction held 4 bases outside the gene matches. Germline V gene data show CDR1 as MDHEN and CDR2 as SYDVKM. The CDR3 nucleotides read TGTGCCAGCAGTTTCCCGGACAGGGGGGCCCAGTACTTC. Translating gives CASSFPDRGAQYF.

This clonotype is medium-sized by share. The chain is built from TRBV10-3 and TRBJ2-5; tentative D call: TRBD1 (6 bases). The CDR3 contains 16 residues. The germline V gene encodes CDR1 ENHRY and CDR2 SYGVKD. V lost 3 bases and J 4 bases, leaving 18 bases between the germline ends. The CDR3 DNA reads TGTGCCATCAGTGACCGCGCTGGCAGGGGTGGAGAGACCCAGTACTTC. It encodes CAISDRAGRGGETQYF.

By share, this clonotype counts as medium-sized. The V call is TRBV6-1, the J call TRBJ1-4, with a tentative D call TRBD1 (5 bases). CDR1 MNHNS and CDR2 SASEGT come from the germline V gene. CDR3 length: 15 amino acids. The V end lost 1 base, the J end lost 5 bases, and 11 bases lay between the germline ends. The CDR3 DNA sequence: TGTGCCAGCAGTGAAGGGACACAGGAGAATGAAAAACTGTTTTTT. It translates to CASSEGTQENEKLFF.

This clonotype qualifies as medium-sized. This chain joins TRBV14 and TRBJ2-6; TRBD2 agrees at 9 bases. CDR1 is SGHDN and CDR2 is FVKESK in the germline V gene. V trimming: 2 bases; J trimming: 1 base; junction bases outside the gene matches: 6. The CDR3 covers 18 residues. The CDR3 region has the DNA TGTGCCAGCAGCCAATTCCTAGCGGGGTTGTCTGGGGCCAACGTCCTGACTTTC. Amino acid sequence: CASSQFLAGLSGANVLTF.

By share, this clonotype ranks as medium-sized (0.01 to 0.1%). CDR3 amino acids: CASSTTQGVDEQYF. The DNA of the CDR3 is TGTGCCAGCAGTACAACTCAGGGCGTCGACGAGCAGTACTTC. The chain employs TRBV6-5 and TRBJ2-7; D perhaps matches TRBD1 (5 bases). V was trimmed by 5 bases and J by 5 bases, leaving 16 bases between them. From germline, CDR1 is MNHEY and CDR2 SVGAGI. CDR3 size: 14 residues.

This clonotype is large. This sequence joins TRBV5-4 and TRBJ2-2; D remains unclear. The germline gives CDR1 SGHNT, CDR2 YYREEE (reference sequence). The V end was cut by 5 bases, the J end by 2 bases, with 10 bases between. CDR3 length: 14 amino acids. CDR3 region: CASRLDNNTGELFF. CDR3 in DNA: TGTGCCAGCAGACTCGACAATAACACCGGGGAGCTGTTTTTT.

A few counts support this clonotype. In DNA form, the CDR3 reads TGCAGCGTTGAAGAGTGGGGCAGGGTTGCCACGGGCGCTTTCTTT. It codes for CSVEEWGRVATGAFF. This chain uses TRBV29-1 with TRBJ1-1; D is perhaps TRBD1 (5 bases). Per germline, CDR1 SQVTM and CDR2 ANQGSEA. This CDR3 is built from 15 residues. Trimming took 0 bases from V and 11 from J, leaving 22 bases between them.

For the CDR3, the DNA is TGTGCCATCAGTACTTCCGGGACACCCGAGCAGTACTTC. It translates to CAISTSGTPEQYF. The chain employs TRBV10-3 and TRBJ2-7, with D possibly being TRBD1 (6 bases). The germline V gene has CDR1 ENHRY and CDR2 SYGVKD. V was clipped by 5 bases and J by 6 bases, with 14 bases between them. The CDR3 has 13 residues.

This clonotype rates as medium-sized (0.01 to 0.1%). V gene TRBV10-3 combines with J gene TRBJ2-2; 10 nucleotides agree with TRBD2. The CDR3 runs 15 residues. The ends lost 0 bases at V and 5 bases at J; junction bases unmatched: 0. The V gene's germline CDR1 is ENHRY and CDR2 SYGVKD. The CDR3 bases are TGTGCCATCAGTGAGTCGACTAGCGGGACCGGGGAGCTGTTTTTT. Translation gives CAISESTSGTGELFF.

Many counts were recorded for this clonotype. The chain joins TRBV12-3 or TRBV12-4 to TRBJ1-3; no clear D gene. The CDR3 spans 13 residues. The V and J ends lost 7 bases and 1 base respectively, with 8 bases between them. The CDR3 DNA is TGTGCCAGCACCACCCTGTCTGGAAACACCATATATTTT. This codes for CASTTLSGNTIYF.

By share, this clonotype counts as medium-sized. The chain carries TRBV5-1 and TRBJ2-3; 10 nucleotides match TRBD2. Germline-derived CDR1 and CDR2 are SGHRS and YFSETQ. This CDR3 contains 15 residues. V trimming: 2 bases; J trimming: 3 bases; junction bases outside the gene matches: 3. This chain's CDR3 is CASSFSSGSTDTQYF. The DNA of the CDR3 is TGCGCCAGCAGCTTTTCTAGCGGGAGTACAGATACGCAGTATTTT.

This clonotype is categorized as medium-sized. The chain combines TRBV11-1 with TRBJ2-5; D is unresolved. Trimming stripped 1 base from V and 1 base from J, with 10 bases between. CDR1 SGHAT and CDR2 FQDESV come from the germline V gene (reference sequence). CDR3 length: 15 residues. The CDR3 sequence: CASSLGGALQETQYF. The CDR3 nucleotides read TGTGCCAGCAGCTTAGGAGGCGCCCTCCAAGAGACCCAGTACTTC.

By share, this clonotype ranks as medium-sized. Germline and junction disagree at one end, which may indicate a read error. The chain recombines TRBV25-1 with TRBJ2-5; no clear D gene. The CDR3 extends over 14 amino acids. Germline CDR1 reads MGHDK; CDR2 reads SYGVNS. The CDR3 DNA follows: TGTGCCAGCAGTGAAATCGGCCCCCAAGGGACCCAGTACTTC. Protein product: CASSEIGPQGTQYF.

Within the sample, this clonotype is medium-sized. The chain joins TRBV7-2 to TRBJ1-1; D is possibly TRBD1 (5 bases). The CDR3 contains 15 residues. From germline, CDR1 is SGHTA and CDR2 FQGNSA. The ends were cut back, 6 bases at V and 2 bases at J, with 16 bases in the middle. CDR3 DNA sequence: TGTGCCAGCAGGGCCGGGACCCTCTTAAACACTGAAGCTTTCTTT. Protein sequence: CASRAGTLLNTEAFF.

Judged by abundance, this clonotype is medium-sized (0.01 to 0.1%). V gene TRBV6-4 combines with J gene TRBJ2-1; D possibly corresponds to TRBD2 (5 bases). Looked up from germline, CDR1 is MRHNA and CDR2 is SNTAGT. This CDR3 spans 13 amino acids. The V and J ends lost 7 bases and 9 bases respectively, with 16 bases between them. In DNA, the CDR3 is TGTGCCAGCACTCCGTCTAGTGGAGGTGAGCAGTTCTTC. This translates into CASTPSSGGEQFF.

This clonotype ranks as medium-sized. The chain joins TRBV2 to TRBJ2-3; 7 positions agree with TRBD1. There are 14 residues in the CDR3. The germline V gene encodes CDR1 SNHLY and CDR2 FYNNEI. With 6 bases clipped from V and 1 base from J, the junction kept 4 bases outside the gene matches. As DNA, the CDR3 is TGTGCCAGCAGCGGCGGACAGGGCACAGATACGCAGTATTTT. This gives the protein CASSGGQGTDTQYF.

This clonotype came up many times. V is TRBV20-1 and J is TRBJ2-1; TRBD2 matches 8 bases. The CDR3 spans 13 residues. Germline V gene sequence: CDR1 DFQATT, CDR2 SNEGSKA (reference sequence). The junction had 3 bases not matched to a gene; V was cut back by 5 bases and J by 3 bases. CDR3 bases: TGCAGTGCTGGCGGGACTAGCTACAATGAGCAGTTCTTC. This encodes CSAGGTSYNEQFF.

This clonotype was seen repeatedly, ten times or more. The V gene is TRBV20-1, the J gene TRBJ1-6; D possibly corresponds to TRBD1 (5 bases). Germline V gene data show CDR1 as DFQATT and CDR2 as SNEGSKA (reference sequence). V was pared by 5 bases and J by 7 bases, with 18 bases between. The CDR3 extends over 15 amino acids. DNA for the CDR3: TGCAGTGCTCTTGGGACCGCAAGGAACAATTCACCCCTCCACTTT. Protein product: CSALGTARNNSPLHF.